A single sample is the source of the 19 T cell receptor beta chains below, sequenced in a study of cytomegalovirus exposure and HLA in healthy donors. The PCR made use of 60 Vbeta and 13 Jbeta primers. Generated by immunoSEQ multiplex PCR, the TCRdb table keeps only in-frame clones and is missing some. The sample includes under 200,000 clones, around 85% of them seen just once. Sequenced: PBMCs. Source of these receptors: a man aged 18 to 35 in good health and CMV-seropositive.

The chain joins TRBV10-3 to TRBJ2-7; unclear D gene. Germline V gene data show CDR1 as ENHRY and CDR2 as SYGVKD. Trimming shortened V by 2 bases and J by 2 bases, and 7 bases separated the two germline ends. This CDR3 contains 13 residues. As DNA, the CDR3 is TGTGCCATCAGTGAGACCCAGGCCTACGAGCAGTACTTC. Protein sequence: CAISETQAYEQYF.

This clone was recorded once. This rearrangement joins TRBV29-1 to TRBJ2-7; 8 bases agree with TRBD2. The germline CDR1 and CDR2 sequences are SQVTM and ANQGSEA. Unmatched junction bases numbered 15, after V lost 7 bases and J lost 4 bases. This CDR3 comprises 15 residues. The CDR3 protein is CSATRASGGSYEQYF. The DNA of the CDR3 is TGCAGCGCTACCCGGGCAAGCGGGGGATCATACGAGCAGTACTTC.

This chain connects TRBV14 to TRBJ2-7; 9 bases agree with TRBD1. This CDR3 contains 14 residues. The J segment lost 6 bases and the V segment lost 4 bases, leaving 7 bases of the junction unmatched. Germline V gene sequence: CDR1 SGHDN, CDR2 FVKESK. CDR3 nucleotide sequence: TGTGCCAGCAGCCCCCGACAGGGGGGTAGCGAGCAGTACTTC. It codes for CASSPRQGGSEQYF. The variable domain in full, with the rest retrieved from reference TRBV14 and TRBJ2-7, is EAGVTQFPSHSVIEKGQTVTLRCDPISGHDNLYWYRRVMGKEIKFLLHFVKESKQDESGMPNNRFLAERTGGTYSTLKVQPAELEDSGVYFCASSPRQGGSEQYFGPGTRLTVT.

Only one count was recorded for this clone. The chain carries TRBV11-3 and TRBJ2-2; TRBD2 agrees at 11 bases. The J segment lost 4 bases and the V segment lost 5 bases, leaving 9 bases of the junction unmatched. The length of the CDR3 is 17 residues. The germline V gene has CDR1 SGHNT and CDR2 YENEEA. This chain's CDR3 is CASSLTGSGGATGELFF. The DNA of the CDR3 is TGTGCCAGCAGCCTAACGGGTAGCGGGGGGGCCACCGGGGAGCTGTTTTTT.

The chain is built from TRBV28 and TRBJ1-2; D possibly corresponds to TRBD1 (6 bases). Deletions cut 3 bases from V and 3 bases from J, with 20 bases between. The CDR3 totals 17 residues. Germline lookup yields CDR1 MDHEN and CDR2 SYDVKM. CDR3 protein: CASSFAGGATDYYGYTF. Written as DNA, the CDR3 is TGTGCCAGCAGTTTTGCGGGGGGCGCAACGGATTACTATGGCTACACCTTC.

This chain links TRBV5-3 with TRBJ1-4; 7 bases agree with TRBD1. TRBV5-3 is annotated as an ORF whose role is uncertain. V shed 1 base, J shed 6 bases, and the junction held 9 bases outside the gene matches. The CDR3 contains 16 residues. For the CDR3, the DNA is TGTGCCAGAAGCTTGTCCCTACAGGGGATCGATGAAAAACTGTTTTTT. Protein sequence: CARSLSLQGIDEKLFF.

V and J are TRBV6-1 and TRBJ1-2; D is perhaps TRBD1 (6 bases). CDR1 is MNHNS and CDR2 is SASEGT in the germline V gene. Trimming cost V 6 bases and J 4 bases, with 18 bases left between them. There are 15 residues in the CDR3. The CDR3 reads CASSFYLGGGYGYTF. The CDR3 DNA is TGTGCCAGCAGCTTCTATCTAGGGGGGGGCTATGGCTACACCTTC.

The V and J genes are TRBV2 and TRBJ2-3; the D gene is possibly TRBD1 (5 bases). Germline-derived CDR1 and CDR2 are SNHLY and FYNNEI. V was cut by 5 bases and J by 3 bases, with 21 bases left in between. CDR3 size: 17 residues. As DNA, the CDR3 is TGTGCCAGCAGTCCCTCTCTCGTACAGGATTGGACAGATACGCAGTATTTT. Residues: CASSPSLVQDWTDTQYF. Combining the CDR3 with reference TRBV2 and TRBJ2-3 gives the whole variable domain EPEVTQTPSHQVTQMGQEVILRCVPISNHLYFYWYRQILGQKVEFLVSFYNNEISEKSEIFDDQFSVERPDGSNFTLKIRSTKLEDSAMYFCASSPSLVQDWTDTQYFGPGTRLTVL.

This clone was counted a single time. The chain links TRBV7-2 to TRBJ2-7; TRBD1 matches 7 bases. Trimming removed 0 bases from V and 3 bases from J; junction bases left unmatched: 5. The CDR3 covers 15 residues. The germline V gene has CDR1 SGHTA and CDR2 FQGNSA. The CDR3 DNA sequence: TGTGCCAGCAGCTTAGCGCGAAGGGGGCTCTACGAGCAGTACTTC. This codes for CASSLARRGLYEQYF.

V gene TRBV19 combines with J gene TRBJ2-3; unclear D gene. The CDR3 covers 14 residues. Germline V gene lookup returns CDR1 LNHDA and CDR2 SQIVND (reference sequence). Trimming took off 3 bases at V and 1 base at J, with 8 bases between the two ends. CDR3: CASSISRGTDTQYF. In DNA form, the CDR3 reads TGTGCCAGTAGTATTTCAAGAGGCACAGATACGCAGTATTTT.

V is TRBV7-6 and J is TRBJ1-1, with a tentative D call TRBD1 (5 bases). There are 15 residues in the CDR3. The V and J ends lost 1 base and 5 bases respectively, with 14 bases between them. The germline gives CDR1 SGHVS, CDR2 FNYEAQ. The CDR3 is CASSLGSGVATEAFF. The CDR3 nucleotides are TGTGCCAGCAGCTTAGGGTCGGGGGTGGCGACTGAAGCTTTCTTT.

The chain carries TRBV5-1 and TRBJ2-3; the match to TRBD2 covers 11 bases. With 4 bases clipped from V and 0 bases from J, the junction kept 4 bases outside the gene matches. From germline, CDR1 is SGHRS and CDR2 YFSETQ. The CDR3 spans 16 residues. In DNA form, the CDR3 reads TGCGCCAGCAGCCTAGGGACTAGCGGAAGCACAGATACGCAGTATTTT. Residues: CASSLGTSGSTDTQYF.

This sequence joins TRBV7-3 and TRBJ2-1; TRBD1 aligns across 10 bases. The length of the CDR3 is 13 residues. The V gene's germline CDR1 is SGHTA and CDR2 FQGTGA. V trimming: 5 bases; J trimming: 6 bases; junction bases outside the gene matches: 1. CDR3 protein: CASSGTGANEQFF. As DNA, the CDR3 is TGTGCCAGCAGCGGGACAGGGGCCAATGAGCAGTTCTTC. The full variable domain, completed using reference TRBV7-3 and TRBJ2-1, is GAGVSQTPSNKVTEKGKYVELRCDPISGHTALYWYRQSLGQGPEFLIYFQGTGAADDSGLPNDRFFAVRPEGSVSTLKIQRTERGDSAVYLCASSGTGANEQFFGPGTRLTVL.

The CDR3 sequence is CASRRVQETQYF. For the CDR3, the DNA is TGCGCCAGCAGGAGGGTCCAAGAGACCCAGTACTTC. V and J are TRBV5-1 and TRBJ2-5; D may be TRBD2 (5 bases). This CDR3 spans 12 amino acids. Between the trimmed V and J ends, which lost 5 bases and 1 base, there was a span of 6 bases. The V gene's germline CDR1 is SGHRS and CDR2 YFSETQ.

This clone was recorded once. The V and J genes are TRBV6-4 and TRBJ2-2; 7 bases line up with TRBD2. With V trimmed by 5 bases and J by 0 bases, 3 bases remained unmatched. Germline V gene lookup returns CDR1 MRHNA and CDR2 SNTAGT. CDR3 size: 15 residues. CDR3 region: CASSSGDANTGELFF. CDR3 in DNA: TGTGCCAGCAGTAGCGGGGACGCGAACACCGGGGAGCTGTTTTTT.

The chain links TRBV7-9 to TRBJ1-6; D not certain. The germline gives CDR1 SEHNR, CDR2 FQNEAQ (reference sequence). V lost 5 bases and J 8 bases, leaving 10 bases between the germline ends. The CDR3 runs 13 residues. The CDR3: CASSPRRDSPLHF. The DNA of the CDR3 is TGTGCCAGCAGCCCCCGGAGGGATTCACCCCTCCACTTT.

The chain couples TRBV7-9 to TRBJ2-1; 11 positions agree with TRBD1. Germline CDR1 and CDR2: SEHNR and FQNEAQ (reference sequence). The CDR3 contains 16 residues. Germline trimming cut 5 bases from V and 4 bases from J; bases unmatched to any gene: 7. CDR3 in amino acids: CASSRDRGSLYNEQFF. The CDR3 DNA is TGTGCCAGCAGCCGGGACAGGGGGAGCTTGTACAATGAGCAGTTCTTC.

The chain couples TRBV27 to TRBJ1-6, with 8 positions matching TRBD1. Germline-derived CDR1 and CDR2 are MNHEY and SMNVEV (reference sequence). The CDR3 has 15 amino acids. The V gene end was trimmed by 5 bases and the J gene end by 13 bases; junction bases not matched to a gene: 13. CDR3 bases: TGTGCCAGCAGTCCAGGGACAGGCCTCTTGAGGCCCCTCCACTTT. Protein: CASSPGTGLLRPLHF.

The rearrangement uses TRBV2 and TRBJ2-1, with 10 nucleotides matching TRBD2. The V and J ends lost 5 bases and 5 bases, in that order; junction bases with no gene match: 6. The V gene's germline CDR1 is SNHLY and CDR2 FYNNEI. CDR3 length: 15 residues. The CDR3 loop reads CASSFLLAGDNEQFF. CDR3 DNA sequence: TGTGCCAGCAGTTTCTTGCTAGCGGGGGACAATGAGCAGTTCTTC.